The 6 T cell receptor beta chains listed next were all sequenced from one sample in a study of identical twins. TCRdb recomputed calls from the 5' RACE reads with MiXCR, one row per CDR3 protein. The table lists fewer than 900,000 distinct CDR3 sequences, roughly 18% of them singletons, with about an eighth in the top ten. The data also belong to a second study, concerning T cells expressing NK-cell markers.

The material sequenced was PBMCs. The source of these receptors is a woman aged 18-30 years in good health.

This clonotype was seen only a few times. The rearrangement uses TRBV9 and TRBJ2-1; D is uncertain. The CDR3 sequence is 14 residues long. The germline V gene has CDR1 SGDLS and CDR2 YYNGEE. V was cut by 6 bases and J by 6 bases, with 16 bases left in between. The CDR3 DNA follows: TGTGCCAGCAACAGCCCCCCCACGAGCAATGAGCAGTTCTTC. This encodes CASNSPPTSNEQFF.

This sequence joins TRBV12-3 or TRBV12-4 and TRBJ2-1; 10 nucleotides match TRBD2. CDR3 length: 14 amino acids. Trimming cost V 6 bases and J 7 bases; bases outside gene matches: 6. The CDR3 protein is CASRAAGGRNEQFF. CDR3 DNA sequence: TGTGCCAGCAGGGCAGCGGGAGGGCGGAATGAGCAGTTCTTC.

The gene calls are TRBV7-2 and TRBJ1-1; no clear D gene. In germline, CDR1 is SGHTA, CDR2 FQGNSA. CDR3 length: 14 amino acids. V lost 1 base to trimming and J lost 4 bases, with 10 bases between them. The CDR3 here is CASSLGGRVTEAFF. In nucleotides, the CDR3 is TGTGCCAGCAGCTTAGGAGGCAGAGTCACTGAAGCTTTCTTT.

This clonotype is a singleton in its sample. The rearrangement joins TRBV6-2 or TRBV6-3 to TRBJ2-7; 7 bases are shared with TRBD2. This CDR3 region has 16 residues. The V gene's germline CDR1 is MNHEY and CDR2 SVGEGT. J lost 3 bases, V lost 2 bases, and 10 bases had no gene match. The CDR3: CASSYTWAAGVYEQYF. The CDR3 DNA reads TGTGCCAGCAGTTACACTTGGGCCGCGGGAGTCTACGAGCAGTACTTC.

The V gene is TRBV19, the J gene TRBJ2-1; D gene ambiguous. Germline V gene sequence: CDR1 LNHDA, CDR2 SQIVND (reference sequence). This CDR3 comprises 13 residues. Trimming took off 3 bases at V and 3 bases at J, with 6 bases between the two ends. CDR3 in amino acids: CASSMGRYNEQFF. The CDR3 DNA is TGTGCCAGTAGTATGGGCCGCTACAATGAGCAGTTCTTC.

This clonotype was picked up many times. The chain carries TRBV12-3 or TRBV12-4 and TRBJ2-3; D perhaps matches TRBD2 (6 bases). Deletions cut 8 bases from V and 3 bases from J, with 18 bases between. This CDR3 comprises 15 residues. CDR3 amino acids: CASSLGGAGTDTQYF. The DNA of the CDR3 is TGTGCCAGCTCACTAGGAGGGGCTGGAACAGATACGCAGTATTTT.